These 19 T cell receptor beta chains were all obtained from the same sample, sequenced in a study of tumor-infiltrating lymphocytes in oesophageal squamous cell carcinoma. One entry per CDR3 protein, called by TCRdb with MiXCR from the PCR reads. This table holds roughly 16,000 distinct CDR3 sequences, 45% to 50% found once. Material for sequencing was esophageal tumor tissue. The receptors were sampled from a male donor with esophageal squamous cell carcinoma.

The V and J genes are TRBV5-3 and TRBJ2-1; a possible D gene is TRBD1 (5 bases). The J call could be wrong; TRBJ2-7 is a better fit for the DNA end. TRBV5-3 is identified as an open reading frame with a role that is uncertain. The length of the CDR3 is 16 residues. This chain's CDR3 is CARSIGHYIPPYEQYF. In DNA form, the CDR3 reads TGTGCCAGAAGCATCGGACACTACATCCCACCTTACGAGCAGTACTTC.

CDR3 in amino acids: CASSRDGANSPLHF. The CDR3 nucleotides read TGTGCCAGCAGCAGGGACGGTGCTAATTCACCCCTCCACTTT. The rearrangement links TRBV7-2 to TRBJ1-4; possible D gene TRBD1, 5 bases. The J call may not be correct, given that the DNA end is closer to TRBJ1-6. CDR1 is SGHTA, CDR2 FQGNSA, per germline. The CDR3 loop spans 14 amino acids.

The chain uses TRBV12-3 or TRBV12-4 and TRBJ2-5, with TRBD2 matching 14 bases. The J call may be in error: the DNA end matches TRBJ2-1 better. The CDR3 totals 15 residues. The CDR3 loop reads CASSTGLAGGNEQFF. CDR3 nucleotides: TGTGCCAGCAGTACCGGACTAGCGGGAGGCAATGAGCAGTTCTTC.

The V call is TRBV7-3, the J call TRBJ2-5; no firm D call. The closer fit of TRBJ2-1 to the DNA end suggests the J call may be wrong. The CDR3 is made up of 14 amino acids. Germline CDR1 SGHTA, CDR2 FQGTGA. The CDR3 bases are TGTGCCAGCAGCTTAAGGTGGACGTCGGGTGAGCAGTTCTTC. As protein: CASSLRWTSGEQFF.

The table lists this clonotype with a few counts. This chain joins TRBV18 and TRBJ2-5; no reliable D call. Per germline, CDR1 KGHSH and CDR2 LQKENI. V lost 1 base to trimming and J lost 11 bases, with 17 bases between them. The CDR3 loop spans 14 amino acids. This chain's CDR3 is CASSPLPSPNEQYF. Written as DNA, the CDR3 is TGTGCCAGCTCACCACTTCCCTCTCCCAATGAGCAGTACTTC.

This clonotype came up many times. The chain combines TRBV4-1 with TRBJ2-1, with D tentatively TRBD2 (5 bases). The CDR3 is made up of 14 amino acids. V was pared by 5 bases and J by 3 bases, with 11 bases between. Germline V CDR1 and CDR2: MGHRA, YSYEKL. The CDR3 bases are TGCGCCAGCAGCTACGACCGGGACTACAATGAGCAGTTCTTC. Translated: CASSYDRDYNEQFF.

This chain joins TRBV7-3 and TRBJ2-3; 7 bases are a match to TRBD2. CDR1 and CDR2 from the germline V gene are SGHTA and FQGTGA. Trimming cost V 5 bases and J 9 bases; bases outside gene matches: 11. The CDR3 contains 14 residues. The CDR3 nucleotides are TGTGCCAGCAGCACGGGACTACCAGCGAGCACGCAGTATTTT. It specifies CASSTGLPASTQYF.

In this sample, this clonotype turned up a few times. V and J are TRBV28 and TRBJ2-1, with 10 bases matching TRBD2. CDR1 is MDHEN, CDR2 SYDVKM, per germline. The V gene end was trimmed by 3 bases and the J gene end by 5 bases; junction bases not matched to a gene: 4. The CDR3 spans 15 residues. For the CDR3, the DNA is TGTGCCAGCAGTTTTTTACTAGCGGGGAACAATGAGCAGTTCTTC. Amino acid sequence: CASSFLLAGNNEQFF.

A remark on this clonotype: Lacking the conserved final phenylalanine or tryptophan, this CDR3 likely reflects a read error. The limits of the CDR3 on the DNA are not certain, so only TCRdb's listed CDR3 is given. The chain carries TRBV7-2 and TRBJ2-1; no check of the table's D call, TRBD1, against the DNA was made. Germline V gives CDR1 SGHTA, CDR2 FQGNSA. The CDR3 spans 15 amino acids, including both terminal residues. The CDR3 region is CVSSRQGAVGYTFGS.

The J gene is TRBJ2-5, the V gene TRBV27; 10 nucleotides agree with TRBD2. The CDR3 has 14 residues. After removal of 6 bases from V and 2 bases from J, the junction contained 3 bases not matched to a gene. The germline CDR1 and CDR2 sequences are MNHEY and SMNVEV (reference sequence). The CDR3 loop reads CASSILAGQETQYF. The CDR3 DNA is TGTGCCAGCAGCATACTAGCGGGGCAAGAGACCCAGTACTTC.

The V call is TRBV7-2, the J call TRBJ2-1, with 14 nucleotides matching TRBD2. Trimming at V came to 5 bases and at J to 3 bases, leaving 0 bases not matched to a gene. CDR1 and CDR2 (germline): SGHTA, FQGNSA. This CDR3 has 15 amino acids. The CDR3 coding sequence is TGTGCCAGCAGCGGGACTAGCGGGAGCTACAATGAGCAGTTCTTC. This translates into CASSGTSGSYNEQFF.

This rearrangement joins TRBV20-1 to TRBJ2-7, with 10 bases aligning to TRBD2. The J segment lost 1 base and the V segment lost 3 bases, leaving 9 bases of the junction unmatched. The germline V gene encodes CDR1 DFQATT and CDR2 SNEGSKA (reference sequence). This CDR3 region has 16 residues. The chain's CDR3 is CSASNPGLAFSYEQYF. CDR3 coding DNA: TGCAGTGCTAGTAATCCGGGACTAGCGTTTTCCTACGAGCAGTACTTC.

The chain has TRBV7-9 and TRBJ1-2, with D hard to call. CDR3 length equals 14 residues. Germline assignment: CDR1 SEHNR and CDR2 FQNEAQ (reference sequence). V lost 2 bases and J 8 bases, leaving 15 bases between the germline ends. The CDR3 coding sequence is TGTGCCAGCAGCTTACCCGCCCCCGGGCACGGCTACACCTTC. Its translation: CASSLPAPGHGYTF.

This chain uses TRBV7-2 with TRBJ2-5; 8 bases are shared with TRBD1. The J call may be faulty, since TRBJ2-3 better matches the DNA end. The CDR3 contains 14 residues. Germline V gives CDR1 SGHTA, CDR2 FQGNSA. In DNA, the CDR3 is TGTGCCAGCAGCTTGGACAGGGTTGCAGATACGCAGTATTTT. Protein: CASSLDRVADTQYF.

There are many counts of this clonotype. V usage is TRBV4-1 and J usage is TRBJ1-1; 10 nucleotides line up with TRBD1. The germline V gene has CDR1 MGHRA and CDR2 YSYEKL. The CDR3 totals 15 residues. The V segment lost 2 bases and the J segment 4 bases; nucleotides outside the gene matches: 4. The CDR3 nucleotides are TGCGCCAGCAGCCAAATGACAGGGGGCTTCACTGAAGCTTTCTTT. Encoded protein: CASSQMTGGFTEAFF.

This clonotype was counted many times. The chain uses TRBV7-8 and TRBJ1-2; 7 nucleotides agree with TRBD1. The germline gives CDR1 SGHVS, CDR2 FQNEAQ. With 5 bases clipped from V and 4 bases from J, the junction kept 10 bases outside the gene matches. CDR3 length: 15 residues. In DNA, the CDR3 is TGTGCCAGCAGCCCGGAGACAGGGACGCGCTATGGCTACACCTTC. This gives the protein CASSPETGTRYGYTF.

CDR3 loop: CASSPTRVANEQFF. The CDR3 region has the DNA TGTGCCAGCAGCCCTACAAGGGTTGCAAATGAGCAGTTCTTC. The genes are TRBV7-2 and TRBJ2-3, with D hard to call. The tail of the sequence fits TRBJ2-1 better, so the J call may be wrong. Germline CDR1 is SGHTA and CDR2 is FQGNSA. The CDR3 length is 14 residues.

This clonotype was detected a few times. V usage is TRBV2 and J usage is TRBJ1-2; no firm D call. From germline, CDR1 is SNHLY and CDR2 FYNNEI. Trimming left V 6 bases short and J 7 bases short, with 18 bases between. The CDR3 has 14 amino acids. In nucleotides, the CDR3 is TGTGCCAGCAGCCAAAGCGCCGAAACGGGTGGCTACACCTTC. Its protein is CASSQSAETGGYTF.

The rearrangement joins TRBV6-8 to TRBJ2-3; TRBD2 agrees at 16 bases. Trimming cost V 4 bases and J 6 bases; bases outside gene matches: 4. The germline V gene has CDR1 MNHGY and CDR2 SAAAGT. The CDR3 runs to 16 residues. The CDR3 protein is CASSSGTSGREDTQYF. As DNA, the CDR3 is TGTGCCAGCAGTTCAGGGACTAGCGGGAGGGAGGATACGCAGTATTTT.